This T cell receptor (beta chain) was observed in a study of blood T cell repertoires in COVID-19. Study-wide context: Acute-phase and convalescent COVID-19 samples originated in the United States, Italy and Spain.

This clone was recorded once. As originally analysed: Using reference gene primer amplification, nucleated cell counts were estimated. Data came from immunoSEQ multiplex PCR; TCRdb stores just in-frame clones and leaves some out. Clone size and V and J calls were adopted from that table, with D and trimming inferred from the DNA. The table records 250,000 to 300,000 clones, about 86% of them present only once. Participant-reported clinical history was the basis for cohort assignment. This TCR was sampled from a man aged 25 to 40 with acute COVID-19. The sequenced sample was PBMCs or T cells enriched from blood (not recorded which).

This CDR3 reads CASSWFRGNEQFF. The CDR3, as DNA: TGTGCCAGTAGTTGGTTCCGGGGCAATGAGCAGTTCTTC. The genes are TRBV19 and TRBJ2-1; TRBD2 might be the D (5 bases). V dropped 5 bases and J dropped 6 bases, with 11 bases sitting between them. CDR1 is LNHDA and CDR2 is SQIVND in the germline V gene (reference sequence). This CDR3 region has 13 residues.